This TCR beta chain was sequenced in a study of cytotoxic CD8 clonotypes in ibrutinib-treated CLL. The wider study: Across the patients, under 12 were relapsed/refractory, about 15 treatment-naive and roughly 17 IGHV unmutated. After treatment lasting a median about twelve months, range 6 to 36, response samples were collected. Mean productive templates were approximately 230,000; mean productive rearrangements were around 90,000. Study-wide results and limits: Clonality correlated strongly with circulating CD8+ T cells and exceeded age-matched healthy donors at baseline.

The method was immunoSEQ multiplex PCR; TCRdb's version includes in-frame clones alone and lacks a portion of them. The sample has about 270,000 clones, roughly three quarters seen once. CDR1 SGHTA and CDR2 FQGNSA come from the germline V gene. The CDR3 is 13 residues long. Trimming shortened V by 7 bases and J by 2 bases, and 11 bases separated the two germline ends. Details on this clone: Its specificity is unknown.

Specimen: PBMCs, collected at disease progression, from a patient treated with ibrutinib. J is TRBJ2-5 and V is TRBV7-2, with D possibly TRBD2 on 6 matching bases. This TCR derives from a human donor with chronic lymphocytic leukemia. CDR3 region: CASTGGYQETQYF. The CDR3 bases are TGTGCCAGCACCGGGGGTTATCAAGAGACCCAGTACTTC.